This is a list of T cell receptor beta chains from one sample in a study of cytomegalovirus exposure and HLA in healthy donors. Using immunoSEQ multiplex PCR, the repertoire was profiled, and TCRdb retains in-frame clones only, with some absent. This repertoire includes approximately 80,000 clones. Material: PBMCs. The receptor source for this set is a woman aged 30 to 39 in good health and CMV-seronegative. CDR3s include the opening cysteine and the closing phenylalanine or tryptophan. Fields, in order: J gene, V gene, CDR3 protein.

j_gene: TRBJ1-3
v_gene: TRBV6-5
CDR3aa: CASSYSRPKTGNTIYF

j_gene: TRBJ2-7
v_gene: TRBV27
CDR3aa: CARRTGQGSEQYF

j_gene: TRBJ2-2
v_gene: TRBV6-5
CDR3aa: CASSLTSGNTGELFF

j_gene: TRBJ2-1
v_gene: TRBV2
CDR3aa: CASRRDRGINEQFF

j_gene: TRBJ2-1
v_gene: TRBV5-1
CDR3aa: CASSLSLAGGYGEQFF

j_gene: TRBJ1-5
v_gene: TRBV30
CDR3aa: CAWSAGGRSNQPQHF

j_gene: TRBJ1-2
v_gene: TRBV5-6
CDR3aa: CASSLDRTGDDYGYTF

j_gene: TRBJ2-1
v_gene: TRBV11-2
CDR3aa: CASSPQGPGGNEQFF

j_gene: TRBJ2-1
v_gene: TRBV5-5
CDR3aa: CASSLVGLSNEQFF

j_gene: TRBJ2-7
v_gene: TRBV19
CDR3aa: CASSRGQGYSYEQYF

j_gene: TRBJ1-2
v_gene: TRBV19
CDR3aa: CASSIPGDNYGYTF

j_gene: TRBJ1-4
v_gene: TRBV7-9
CDR3aa: CASSSTGTLEKLFF

j_gene: TRBJ1-1
v_gene: TRBV6-1
CDR3aa: CASRESVGRGAFF

j_gene: TRBJ2-2
v_gene: TRBV18
CDR3aa: CASSRDLQNTGELFF

j_gene: TRBJ1-2
v_gene: TRBV5-1
CDR3aa: CASRVTPGGDYGYTF

j_gene: TRBJ2-7
v_gene: TRBV5-6
CDR3aa: CASNHRGPPYEQYF

j_gene: TRBJ2-1
v_gene: TRBV6-1
CDR3aa: CASSEILSSYNEQFF

j_gene: TRBJ2-1
v_gene: TRBV7-9
CDR3aa: CASSSLAGVYNEQFF

j_gene: TRBJ2-1
v_gene: TRBV14
CDR3aa: CASSQGAGGPSYNEQFF

j_gene: TRBJ1-1
v_gene: TRBV29-1
CDR3aa: CSVAQGTNTEAFF

j_gene: TRBJ1-2
v_gene: TRBV30
CDR3aa: CAWSQGEGANGF

j_gene: TRBJ1-5
v_gene: TRBV6-5
CDR3aa: CASSLDRTSNQPQHF

j_gene: TRBJ1-5
v_gene: TRBV19
CDR3aa: CASSIIGGPNQPQHF

j_gene: TRBJ2-6
v_gene: TRBV30
CDR3aa: CAWRTGSISGANVLTF

j_gene: TRBJ1-2
v_gene: TRBV5-1
CDR3aa: CASSLVRESGYTF

j_gene: TRBJ2-3
v_gene: TRBV6-5
CDR3aa: CASRDSGTDTQYF

j_gene: TRBJ2-1
v_gene: TRBV4-2
CDR3aa: CASSQDTATSANEQFF

j_gene: TRBJ1-1
v_gene: TRBV5-6
CDR3aa: CASSLYYGLNTEAFF

j_gene: TRBJ2-2
v_gene: TRBV28
CDR3aa: CASSFDSNTGELFF